Reported below is one TCR beta chain. Its antigen is currently unknown. This sample was included in a study of long-term antiretroviral therapy in people with HIV. Study results and caveats: Sampling of blood ran from the mid-2000s to the late 2010s, and older ART regimens were possibly in use.

At survey level, the immunoSEQ assay was run in its v3.0 version. TCRdb's copy holds only in-frame clones and misses some; the assay was immunoSEQ multiplex PCR. In the table there are some 17,000 clones, approximately 73% of which are singletons. The V gene lost 4 bases and the J gene lost 0 bases, with 7 bases spanning the gap. CDR3 length: 14 residues. CDR1 and CDR2 from the germline V gene are MNHEY and SVGAGI. This receptor was obtained from a woman aged 45 to 65 with HIV. The input for sequencing was unsorted PBMCs, taken 2.5 years before starting antiretroviral therapy. The chain joins TRBV6-5 to TRBJ2-4; D gene ambiguous. The CDR3 nucleotides read TGTGCCAGCAGTTGGGGAATAGCCAAAAACATTCAGTACTTC. Protein sequence: CASSWGIAKNIQYF.